A single sample is the source of the 20 T cell receptor beta chains below, sequenced in a study of human T cells and chemical hapten exposure. This sample's time point: pre-sensitization, week 0. Treatment specified: therapeutic diphenylcyclopropenone sensitization with weekly scalp DPC. Whole blood that had not been fractionated was the source of extracted total RNA. TCRdb reprocessed the RACE reads with MiXCR, giving one entry per CDR3 protein. The sample consists of roughly 50,000 distinct CDR3 sequences, approximately 10% of them appearing once. The material sequenced was whole blood, taken in connection with sensitization to the hapten diphenylcyclopropenone (DPC). Source of these receptors: a woman in her twenties or thirties with alopecia areata. Some clones in this sample may be carry-over from other donors' samples.

This clonotype was recorded a few times. J is TRBJ2-7 and V is TRBV20-1; 7 positions match TRBD2. After removal of 6 bases from V and 4 bases from J, the junction contained 3 bases not matched to a gene. The CDR3 covers 11 residues. CDR1 and CDR2 from the germline V gene are DFQATT and SNEGSKA (reference sequence). Written as DNA, the CDR3 is TGCAGTGCCGTGGGGGGGTACGAGCAGTACTTC. Translating gives CSAVGGYEQYF.

This clonotype was picked up a small number of times. The CDR3 sequence: CASSLTGTGSGYTF. The DNA of the CDR3 is TGCGCCAGCAGCTTAACCGGGACAGGGAGCGGCTACACCTTC. The chain links TRBV5-1 to TRBJ1-2; 9 positions match TRBD1. V gave up 2 bases and J gave up 8 bases; unmatched junction bases: 7. The germline gives CDR1 SGHRS, CDR2 YFSETQ. CDR3 length: 14 amino acids.

The V and J genes are TRBV4-2 and TRBJ1-6; TRBD1 agrees at 8 bases. The germline gives CDR1 LGHNA, CDR2 YNFKEQ. The V and J ends lost 2 bases and 8 bases, in that order; junction bases with no gene match: 8. CDR3 size: 16 residues. CDR3: CASSQSAGQEHSPLHF. The CDR3 DNA sequence: TGTGCCAGCAGCCAATCTGCGGGACAGGAACATTCACCCCTCCACTTT.

This clonotype turned up a few times. The genes are TRBV7-2 and TRBJ2-4; 8 nucleotides agree with TRBD2. Trimming cost V 3 bases and J 1 base; bases outside gene matches: 20. The CDR3 runs to 21 residues. The germline gives CDR1 SGHTA, CDR2 FQGNSA. The CDR3: CASSFPTALAEDRTAKNIQYF. DNA of the CDR3: TGTGCCAGCAGCTTCCCAACGGCACTAGCGGAGGACCGGACGGCCAAAAACATTCAGTACTTC.

This clonotype turned up a few times. J is TRBJ2-7 and V is TRBV7-8; TRBD1 is a possible D gene (5 bases). The CDR3 contains 13 residues. Germline V lookup: CDR1 SGHVS, CDR2 FQNEAQ. Trimming took off 5 bases at V and 6 bases at J, with 14 bases between the two ends. The CDR3 nucleotides are TGTGCCAGCAGCCCATGGAGACAGTTCGAGCAGTACTTC. Translated, it gives CASSPWRQFEQYF. Supplemented by reference TRBV7-8 and TRBJ2-7, the full variable domain reads GAGVSQSPRYKVAKRGQDVALRCDPISGHVSLFWYQQALGQGPEFLTYFQNEAQLDKSGLPSDRFFAERPEGSVSTLKIQRTQQEDSAVYLCASSPWRQFEQYFGPGTRLTVT.

This clonotype was seen a handful of times. The rearrangement uses TRBV27 and TRBJ1-5, with D possibly matching TRBD1 (5 bases). The V gene's germline CDR1 is MNHEY and CDR2 SMNVEV (reference sequence). Between the trimmed V and J ends, which lost 4 bases and 7 bases, there was a span of 14 bases. CDR3 length: 14 amino acids. This CDR3 reads CASSSAGSVQPQHF. The DNA for the CDR3 is TGTGCCAGCAGTTCAGCAGGGTCGGTCCAGCCCCAGCATTTT.

This clonotype was detected ten times or more. J is TRBJ1-5 and V is TRBV5-1; 11 bases align to TRBD1. Germline trimming cut 0 bases from V and 6 bases from J; bases unmatched to any gene: 2. This CDR3 is 15 amino acids long. Germline V gene lookup returns CDR1 SGHRS and CDR2 YFSETQ. The CDR3 is CASSLGTGGIQPQHF. The CDR3 region has the DNA TGCGCCAGCAGCTTGGGGACAGGGGGCATTCAGCCCCAGCATTTT.

The sample holds a few counts of this clonotype. A junction end diverges from the germline sequence, so it may reflect a read error. The chain links TRBV6-2 or TRBV6-3 to TRBJ2-6; 12 nucleotides match TRBD2. Looked up from germline, CDR1 is MNHEY and CDR2 is SVGEGT. This CDR3 has 14 residues. CDR3 in amino acids: CASRETSGGNVLTF. The CDR3 region has the DNA TGTGCCAGCAGAGAGACTAGCGGGGGCAACGTCCTGACTTTC.

The genes are TRBV20-1 and TRBJ2-3; TRBD1 agrees at 7 bases. This CDR3 has 14 residues. Unmatched junction bases numbered 6, after V lost 4 bases and J lost 2 bases. Germline values: CDR1 DFQATT, CDR2 SNEGSKA (reference sequence). CDR3 region: CSAKGADFTDTQYF. The CDR3, as DNA: TGCAGTGCTAAGGGGGCCGACTTCACAGATACGCAGTATTTT.

This clonotype showed up just a few times. The chain is built from TRBV12-3 or TRBV12-4 and TRBJ1-1; TRBD1 agrees at 8 bases. The V gene end was trimmed by 6 bases and the J gene end by 2 bases; junction bases not matched to a gene: 17. This CDR3 is 18 amino acids long. The CDR3 loop is CASSSRVLVRGPNTEAFF. DNA of the CDR3: TGTGCCAGCAGCAGCAGGGTTTTGGTCAGGGGGCCAAACACTGAAGCTTTCTTT.

This chain joins TRBV25-1 and TRBJ2-3; maybe TRBD1 (6 bases). Germline CDR1 reads MGHDK; CDR2 reads SYGVNS. There are 15 residues in the CDR3. The V end was cut by 4 bases, the J end by 7 bases, with 18 bases between. Written as DNA, the CDR3 is TGTGCCAGCAGTGTTGGTTCAGGGGTTGCATATACGCAGTATTTT. Its protein is CASSVGSGVAYTQYF.

The chain links TRBV20-1 to TRBJ2-3; D gene unclear. The CDR3 extends over 16 amino acids. Trimming pared 3 bases from V and 1 base from J, leaving 17 bases between. Germline V gives CDR1 DFQATT, CDR2 SNEGSKA (reference sequence). The CDR3 sequence is CSASPAGTAGTDTQYF. For the CDR3, the DNA is TGCAGTGCTAGTCCTGCAGGCACCGCGGGCACAGATACGCAGTATTTT.

This clonotype was observed a handful of times. The rearrangement links TRBV28 to TRBJ1-5; D call uncertain. V lost 6 bases to trimming and J lost 4 bases, with 4 bases between them. The CDR3 covers 11 residues. Per germline, CDR1 MDHEN and CDR2 SYDVKM. This CDR3 is CASSRNQPQHF. The CDR3 bases are TGTGCCAGCAGCCGTAATCAGCCCCAGCATTTT.

This clonotype has at least ten counts. This chain joins TRBV5-1 and TRBJ2-3; TRBD1 might be the D (6 bases). The germline gives CDR1 SGHRS, CDR2 YFSETQ. The CDR3 contains 14 residues. V lost 4 bases to trimming and J lost 3 bases, with 12 bases between them. CDR3 sequence (DNA): TGCGCCAGCAGCCTAGGACAGTCGACAGATACGCAGTATTTT. Translating gives CASSLGQSTDTQYF.

The chain uses TRBV20-1 and TRBJ2-1, with D perhaps TRBD1 (6 bases). Trimming cost V 5 bases and J 8 bases, with 22 bases left between them. CDR1 is DFQATT, CDR2 SNEGSKA, per germline (reference sequence). This CDR3 has 15 residues. In DNA, the CDR3 is TGCAGTGCTGCCGCCGGGACATCGACAGTGGATGAGCAGTTCTTC. It translates to CSAAAGTSTVDEQFF.

The sample holds many counts of this clonotype. This rearrangement joins TRBV12-3 or TRBV12-4 to TRBJ2-3; 12 bases map to TRBD2. Trimming at V came to 3 bases and at J to 4 bases, leaving 5 bases not matched to a gene. The length of the CDR3 is 16 residues. Written as DNA, the CDR3 is TGTGCCAGCAGTTTCCAACTAGCGGGGGGACCAGATACGCAGTATTTT. This sequence encodes CASSFQLAGGPDTQYF.

This clonotype was seen ten or more times. This rearrangement joins TRBV6-2 or TRBV6-3 to TRBJ1-1, with unresolved D. Germline V gene sequence: CDR1 MNHEY, CDR2 SVGEGT. With 1 base removed from V and 5 bases from J, the gap between germline ends came to 5 bases. This CDR3 region has 12 residues. Here the CDR3 reads CASSYYRTEAFF. In DNA, the CDR3 is TGTGCCAGCAGTTACTACCGTACTGAAGCTTTCTTT.

The genes are TRBV29-1 and TRBJ2-4; 11 nucleotides align to TRBD2. This CDR3 spans 13 amino acids. Germline lookup yields CDR1 SQVTM and CDR2 ANQGSEA. V shed 8 bases and J 8 bases; nucleotides not matched to a gene: 8. Written as DNA, the CDR3 is TGCAGCACCCTAGCGGGGGGCGGAGACATTCAGTACTTC. This encodes CSTLAGGGDIQYF.

This clonotype was seen a handful of times. This chain links TRBV10-3 with TRBJ2-7; 9 bases fit TRBD1. Trimming removed 3 bases from V and 2 bases from J; junction bases left unmatched: 2. Germline assignment: CDR1 ENHRY and CDR2 SYGVKD. This CDR3 is 14 amino acids long. Written as DNA, the CDR3 is TGTGCCATCAGTGACGGGACAGGGACCTACGAGCAGTACTTC. It encodes CAISDGTGTYEQYF.

This clonotype was observed a handful of times. The chain joins TRBV6-1 to TRBJ2-3; D is undetermined. The CDR3 totals 13 residues. CDR1 MNHNS and CDR2 SASEGT come from the germline V gene. The V end was cut by 6 bases, the J end by 2 bases, with 9 bases between. The CDR3 reads CASRSSPTDTQYF. As DNA, the CDR3 is TGTGCCAGCAGGAGTAGCCCCACAGATACGCAGTATTTT.